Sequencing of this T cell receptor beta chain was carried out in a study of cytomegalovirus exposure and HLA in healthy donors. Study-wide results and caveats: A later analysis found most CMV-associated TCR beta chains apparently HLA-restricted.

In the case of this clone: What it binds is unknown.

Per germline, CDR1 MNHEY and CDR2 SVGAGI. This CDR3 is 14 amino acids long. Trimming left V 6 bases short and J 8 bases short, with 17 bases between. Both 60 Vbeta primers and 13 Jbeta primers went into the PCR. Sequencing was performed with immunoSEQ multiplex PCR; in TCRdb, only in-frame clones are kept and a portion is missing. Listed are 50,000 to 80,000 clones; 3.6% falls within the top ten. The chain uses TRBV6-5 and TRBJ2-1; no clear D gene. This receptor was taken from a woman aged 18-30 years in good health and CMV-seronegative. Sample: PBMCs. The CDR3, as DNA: TGTGCCAGCAGCCTATCCTTACCCCCCGATGAGCAGTTCTTC. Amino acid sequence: CASSLSLPPDEQFF.